This record concerns one T cell receptor (beta chain) sequence. Its target is unknown. Trimming pared 3 bases from V and 2 bases from J, leaving 8 bases between. Germline V gene lookup returns CDR1 LNHDA and CDR2 SQIVND (reference sequence). CDR3 length: 14 residues. The data belong to a study of early T cells in non-severe SARS-CoV-2 infection. At the level of the study: The input, bulk RNA from unsorted whole blood, was sequenced, and chains were unpaired.

Individual cDNA molecules received unique molecular identifiers during library preparation. TCRdb reprocessed the 5' RACE reads via MiXCR and lists one record per CDR3 protein. The sample records fewer than 25,000 distinct CDR3 sequences, around 3.3% being singletons. Findings and caveats of the study: The study's VDJdb matching favored anti-spike CD8 responses and missed private and CD4 specificities.

This chain connects TRBV19 to TRBJ1-5; no reliable D call. Sequences were obtained from whole blood. The sequence was collected from an adult who was a healthcare worker with PCR-confirmed SARS-CoV-2 infection or an uninfected control (not recorded which). The CDR3 loop is CASSIGYGNQPQHF. The CDR3 nucleotides read TGTGCCAGTAGTATTGGGTATGGCAATCAGCCCCAGCATTTT.